The 26 T cell receptor beta chains below come from one sample, sequenced in a study of OX40 agonist ivuxolimab in advanced cancers. The data were produced by immunoSEQ multiplex PCR, yet TCRdb's version contains in-frame clones alone and is incomplete. The sample shows 50,000 or so clones, around nine tenths of them seen only once. The sample was CD4+ or CD8+ T cells sorted from blood, taken in a trial of the OX40 agonist ivuxolimab. The receptors stem from an adult with an advanced solid tumor such as melanoma, head and neck, liver or kidney cancer.

The rearrangement links TRBV7-9 to TRBJ2-5, with D possibly being TRBD1 (6 bases). The germline V gene encodes CDR1 SEHNR and CDR2 FQNEAQ (reference sequence). The V end was cut by 5 bases, the J end by 1 base, with 17 bases between. The CDR3 spans 16 residues. CDR3 loop: CASSDIGRTVQETQYF. The CDR3 DNA is TGTGCCAGCAGCGACATTGGAAGGACAGTCCAAGAGACCCAGTACTTC. The variable domain in full, with the rest retrieved from reference TRBV7-9 and TRBJ2-5, is DTGVSQNPRHKITKRGQNVTFRCDPISEHNRLYWYRQTLGQGPEFLTYFQNEAQLEKSRLLSDRFSAERPKGSFSTLEIQRTEQGDSAMYLCASSDIGRTVQETQYFGPGTRLLVL.

This CDR3 is CASSQDPGVQETQYF. Here the CDR3 DNA reads TGCGCCAGCAGCCAAGACCCCGGGGTACAAGAGACCCAGTACTTC. V usage is TRBV4-1 and J usage is TRBJ2-5, with D possibly TRBD2 on 5 matching bases. From germline, CDR1 is MGHRA and CDR2 YSYEKL. Trimming cost V 0 bases and J 2 bases, with 10 bases left between them. The CDR3 spans 15 residues.

V gene TRBV5-1 combines with J gene TRBJ1-1, with 8 bases identical to TRBD1. J gave up 5 bases and V 5 bases, and 11 bases lay outside the gene matches. The CDR3 length is 15 residues. Germline V gene data show CDR1 as SGHRS and CDR2 as YFSETQ. The DNA for the CDR3 is TGCGCCAGCAGTTTACAGGGGACAGGAGGGACTGAAGCTTTCTTT. This sequence encodes CASSLQGTGGTEAFF.

This chain connects TRBV30 to TRBJ2-1; 10 bases agree with TRBD2. The germline V gene encodes CDR1 GTSNPN and CDR2 SVGIG (reference sequence). Unmatched junction bases numbered 15, after V lost 7 bases and J lost 15 bases. CDR3 length equals 13 residues. The CDR3: CASPRSAGGPLFF. The CDR3 DNA is TGTGCCTCGCCCCGTTCAGCGGGAGGGCCGTTGTTCTTC.

The rearrangement uses TRBV10-3 and TRBJ2-7; no definite D call. Per germline, CDR1 ENHRY and CDR2 SYGVKD. The CDR3 is 13 residues long. V lost 2 bases, J lost 5 bases, and 10 bases lay in between. This chain's CDR3 is CAISEPNLNEQYF. In nucleotides, the CDR3 is TGTGCCATCAGTGAGCCGAACCTAAACGAGCAGTACTTC.

V and J are TRBV6-6 and TRBJ2-5; D not resolved. Trimming took off 2 bases at V and 5 bases at J, with 3 bases between the two ends. The germline CDR1 and CDR2 sequences are MNHNY and SVGAGI (reference sequence). The CDR3 runs to 11 residues. Here the CDR3 DNA reads TGTGCCAGCAGTTACGGGGAGACCCAGTACTTC. It codes for CASSYGETQYF.

The CDR3: CASGPDSHYGYTF. CDR3 sequence (DNA): TGTGCTAGTGGACCCGACAGCCACTATGGCTACACCTTC. The chain recombines TRBV12-5 with TRBJ1-2; tentatively, D is TRBD1 (5 bases). V lost 6 bases and J lost 3, with 11 bases in between. The CDR3 consists of 13 residues. From germline, CDR1 is LGHNT and CDR2 FRNRAP.

This clone came up a few times. The chain employs TRBV6-1 and TRBJ1-5; TRBD1 matches at 7 bases. The CDR3 totals 13 residues. CDR1 is MNHNS and CDR2 is SASEGT in the germline V gene. After removal of 11 bases from V and 6 bases from J, the junction contained 10 bases not matched to a gene. As DNA, the CDR3 is TGTGCCGGAGCAAGGACAGGAGGTCAGCCCCAGCATTTT. The encoded protein is CAGARTGGQPQHF.

CDR3 loop: CASSRTSGTYNEQFF. The CDR3 DNA reads as TGTGCCAGCAGCAGGACTAGCGGGACCTACAATGAGCAGTTCTTC. This chain uses TRBV9 with TRBJ2-1; 12 positions agree with TRBD2. Germline assignment: CDR1 SGDLS and CDR2 YYNGEE. The ends lost 4 bases at V and 2 bases at J; junction bases unmatched: 1. CDR3 length: 15 residues. Supplemented by reference TRBV9 and TRBJ2-1, the full variable domain reads DSGVTQTPKHLITATGQRVTLRCSPRSGDLSVYWYQQSLDQGLQFLIQYYNGEERAKGNILERFSAQQFPDLHSELNLSSLELGDSALYFCASSRTSGTYNEQFFGPGTRLTVL.

Here the CDR3 reads CAISEERARSGNTIYF. The CDR3 coding sequence is TGTGCCATCAGTGAGGAGAGGGCTCGCTCTGGAAACACCATATATTTT. This rearrangement joins TRBV10-3 to TRBJ1-3; unclear D gene. Deletions cut 2 bases from V and 0 bases from J, with 11 bases between. The CDR3 contains 16 residues. In germline, CDR1 is ENHRY, CDR2 SYGVKD.

The rearrangement links TRBV27 to TRBJ2-1, with TRBD1 matching 9 bases. CDR3 size: 15 residues. J gave up 7 bases and V 4 bases, and 8 bases lay outside the gene matches. Germline V gene sequence: CDR1 MNHEY, CDR2 SMNVEV (reference sequence). The CDR3 sequence: CASSSPGQGGNEQFF. The CDR3 DNA reads TGTGCCAGCAGTTCACCGGGACAGGGTGGTAATGAGCAGTTCTTC.

The V and J genes are TRBV6-1 and TRBJ2-3; D remains unclear. This CDR3 contains 13 residues. Between the trimmed V and J ends, which lost 5 bases and 4 bases, there was a span of 10 bases. Germline V gene data show CDR1 as MNHNS and CDR2 as SASEGT. The CDR3 nucleotides are TGTGCCAGCAGTTCCAGGCTTGCAGATACGCAGTATTTT. Translating it yields CASSSRLADTQYF.

The gene calls are TRBV18 and TRBJ2-3; TRBD2 matches at 7 bases. The CDR3 sequence is 14 residues long. CDR1 KGHSH and CDR2 LQKENI come from the germline V gene. J was trimmed by 0 bases and V by 3 bases; bases with no gene match: 0. The CDR3 here is CASSPGGSTDTQYF. The CDR3 DNA follows: TGTGCCAGCTCACCGGGGGGGAGCACAGATACGCAGTATTTT.

V gene TRBV5-4 combines with J gene TRBJ2-3; D remains unclear. V was shortened by 4 bases and J by 2 bases, with 8 bases between the two germline ends. The CDR3 loop spans 13 amino acids. The germline CDR1 and CDR2 sequences are SGHNT and YYREEE (reference sequence). The CDR3 sequence: CASSPPHTDTQYF. In DNA, the CDR3 is TGTGCCAGCAGCCCTCCCCACACAGATACGCAGTATTTT. Combining the CDR3 with reference TRBV5-4 and TRBJ2-3 gives the whole variable domain ETGVTQSPTHLIKTRGQQVTLRCSSQSGHNTVSWYQQALGQGPQFIFQYYREEENGRGNFPPRFSGLQFPNYSSELNVNALELDDSALYLCASSPPHTDTQYFGPGTRLTVL.

This sequence joins TRBV28 and TRBJ2-5; D is tentatively TRBD1 or TRBD2 (6 bases each). Germline V lookup: CDR1 MDHEN, CDR2 SYDVKM. The CDR3 totals 15 residues. Deletions cut 6 bases from V and 10 bases from J, with 24 bases between. CDR3 DNA: TGTGCCAGCAGCTCGGACAGATCCTTCTTGGGGGGCCAGTACTTC. It encodes CASSSDRSFLGGQYF.

V usage is TRBV6-5 and J usage is TRBJ1-5, with D unclear. V shed 0 bases and J shed 0 bases, with 6 bases lying between them. CDR1 and CDR2 from the germline V gene are MNHEY and SVGAGI. The CDR3 extends over 15 amino acids. CDR3: CASSYSANSNQPQHF. CDR3 sequence (DNA): TGTGCCAGCAGTTACTCTGCCAATAGCAATCAGCCCCAGCATTTT.

The chain has TRBV28 and TRBJ2-3; D is uncertain. Deletions cut 2 bases from V and 4 bases from J, with 13 bases between. The CDR3 runs 15 residues. Germline CDR1 and CDR2: MDHEN and SYDVKM. The chain's CDR3 is CASSLARELPDTQYF. The CDR3 DNA reads TGTGCCAGCAGTTTAGCCCGAGAGTTGCCAGATACGCAGTATTTT. Together with reference TRBV28 and TRBJ2-3, the CDR3 gives the full variable domain: DVKVTQSSRYLVKRTGEKVFLECVQDMDHENMFWYRQDPGLGLRLIYFSYDVKMKEKGDIPEGYSVSREKKERFSLILESASTNQTSMYLCASSLARELPDTQYFGPGTRLTVL.

V gene TRBV5-1 combines with J gene TRBJ2-3; TRBD2 might be the D (6 bases). The CDR3 has 16 amino acids. Trimming took off 0 bases at V and 3 bases at J, with 14 bases between the two ends. Germline V gene sequence: CDR1 SGHRS, CDR2 YFSETQ. The CDR3 nucleotides read TGCGCCAGCAGCTTGGGGCTAGTCGGAGGGACAGATACGCAGTATTTT. Protein: CASSLGLVGGTDTQYF.

The chain joins TRBV5-1 to TRBJ2-1, with unresolved D. Trimming shortened V by 0 bases and J by 3 bases, and 16 bases separated the two germline ends. Germline-derived CDR1 and CDR2 are SGHRS and YFSETQ. The length of the CDR3 is 17 residues. The CDR3 DNA follows: TGCGCCAGCAGCTTGGCCGGTGCGGCAACAATCTACAATGAGCAGTTCTTC. It yields the protein CASSLAGAATIYNEQFF.

The chain couples TRBV28 to TRBJ1-5; D is ambiguous. Trimming stripped 7 bases from V and 4 bases from J, with 11 bases between. The CDR3 covers 13 residues. Germline V gene lookup returns CDR1 MDHEN and CDR2 SYDVKM. In nucleotides, the CDR3 is TGTGCCAGCATCACCAGCCCGAATCAGCCCCAGCATTTT. Protein sequence: CASITSPNQPQHF.

Within the sample, this clone is medium-sized. The chain employs TRBV19 and TRBJ2-3; 10 bases fit TRBD1. CDR1 LNHDA and CDR2 SQIVND come from the germline V gene (reference sequence). J gave up 4 bases and V 5 bases, and 3 bases lay outside the gene matches. This CDR3 spans 14 amino acids. The CDR3, as DNA: TGTGCCAGTAGTGTCGGACAGGGGGCAGATACGCAGTATTTT. Its protein is CASSVGQGADTQYF.

The V and J genes are TRBV4-2 and TRBJ1-3; a possible D gene is TRBD1 (5 bases). Per the germline V gene, CDR1 is LGHNA and CDR2 is YNFKEQ. V lost 1 base and J lost 0, with 10 bases in between. CDR3 size: 16 residues. CDR3 region: CASSQAGPSSGNTIYF. CDR3 nucleotides: TGTGCCAGCAGCCAAGCGGGACCGAGCTCTGGAAACACCATATATTTT.

The chain has TRBV18 and TRBJ1-3; weak D call: TRBD1 (5 bases). Germline V gene sequence: CDR1 KGHSH, CDR2 LQKENI. The CDR3 totals 15 residues. The V and J ends lost 0 bases and 0 bases respectively, with 6 bases between them. CDR3 loop: CASSPPRGSGNTIYF. CDR3 coding DNA: TGTGCCAGCTCACCACCTAGGGGCTCTGGAAACACCATATATTTT. The whole variable domain, filled in from reference TRBV18 and TRBJ1-3, reads NAGVMQNPRHLVRRRGQEARLRCSPMKGHSHVYWYRQLPEEGLKFMVYLQKENIIDESGMPKERFSAEFPKEGPSILRIQQVVRGDSAAYFCASSPPRGSGNTIYFGEGSWLTVV.

The chain combines TRBV6-6 with TRBJ1-2, with TRBD1 matching 7 bases. Germline CDR1 reads MNHNY; CDR2 reads SVGAGI (reference sequence). Trimming removed 6 bases from V and 4 bases from J; junction bases left unmatched: 5. This CDR3 is built from 13 residues. CDR3 in amino acids: CASSQGQSYGYTF. The CDR3 bases are TGTGCCAGCAGCCAGGGACAGAGCTATGGCTACACCTTC.

This sequence joins TRBV28 and TRBJ1-4; 9 nucleotides align to TRBD1. The CDR3 covers 20 residues. V was pared by 8 bases and J by 0 bases, with 19 bases of the junction left unmatched. Germline CDR1 reads MDHEN; CDR2 reads SYDVKM. CDR3 sequence (DNA): TGTGCCAGCGCCTCGGGGGACAGGGCTAAGAGGATTGCAACTAATGAAAAACTGTTTTTT. Translated, it gives CASASGDRAKRIATNEKLFF. The whole variable domain, filled in from reference TRBV28 and TRBJ1-4, reads DVKVTQSSRYLVKRTGEKVFLECVQDMDHENMFWYRQDPGLGLRLIYFSYDVKMKEKGDIPEGYSVSREKKERFSLILESASTNQTSMYLCASASGDRAKRIATNEKLFFGSGTQLSVL.

Concerning this clone: The same CDR3 is also encoded by other DNA sequences in this sample. The V and J genes are TRBV11-2 and TRBJ1-5; D uncertain. Trimming pared 0 bases from V and 4 bases from J, leaving 10 bases between. The CDR3 runs 15 residues. Germline lookup yields CDR1 SGHAT and CDR2 FQNNGV. CDR3 coding DNA: TGTGCCAGCAGCTTAGATCCAGGAAGGAATCAGCCCCAGCATTTT. Residues: CASSLDPGRNQPQHF.